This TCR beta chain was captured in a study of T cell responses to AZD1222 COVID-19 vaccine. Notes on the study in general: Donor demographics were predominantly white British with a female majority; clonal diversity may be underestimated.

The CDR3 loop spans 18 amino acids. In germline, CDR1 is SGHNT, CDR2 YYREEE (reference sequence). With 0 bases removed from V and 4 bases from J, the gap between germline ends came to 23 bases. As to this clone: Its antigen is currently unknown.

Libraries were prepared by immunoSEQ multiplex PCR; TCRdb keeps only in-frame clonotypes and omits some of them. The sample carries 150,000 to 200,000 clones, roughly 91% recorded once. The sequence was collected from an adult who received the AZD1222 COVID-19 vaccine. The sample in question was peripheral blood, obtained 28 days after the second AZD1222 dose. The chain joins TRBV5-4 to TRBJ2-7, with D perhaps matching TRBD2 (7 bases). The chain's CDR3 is CASSLGEVAGGGKYEQYF. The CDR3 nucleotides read TGTGCCAGCAGCTTGGGTGAGGTAGCGGGCGGGGGCAAGTACGAGCAGTACTTC.